The 18 T cell receptor beta chains reported below all come from one sample, sequenced in a study of blood T cell repertoires in COVID-19. Data came from immunoSEQ multiplex PCR; TCRdb stores just in-frame clones and leaves some out. Counted here are some 200,000 clones, under 85% occurring once; the ten biggest clones make up over 0.95%. Sequencing was carried out using peripheral blood. These receptors came from a woman in her 30s with COVID-19, enrolled during active disease.

The chain joins TRBV3-1 (or the pseudogene TRBV3-2) to TRBJ2-3, with D tentatively TRBD1 (5 bases). Per germline, CDR1 LGHDT and CDR2 YNNKEL (reference sequence). V shed 4 bases and J shed 3 bases, with 20 bases lying between them. This CDR3 region has 17 residues. CDR3 DNA: TGTGCCAGCAGCCCAACCATGAGCCAGGGTAAAACAGATACGCAGTATTTT. Translating it yields CASSPTMSQGKTDTQYF.

This clone was seen a handful of times. The chain recombines TRBV30 with TRBJ1-1; TRBD1 matches at 7 bases. The CDR3 extends over 12 amino acids. In germline, CDR1 is GTSNPN, CDR2 SVGIG (reference sequence). The V gene end was trimmed by 2 bases and the J gene end by 6 bases; junction bases not matched to a gene: 3. DNA for the CDR3: TGTGCCTGGAGTTCTGGGACAGCTGAAGCTTTCTTT. It is translated as CAWSSGTAEAFF.

The J gene is TRBJ2-1, the V gene TRBV6-1, with 10 bases fitting TRBD2. The CDR3 totals 16 residues. V lost 0 bases and J lost 4; bases outside the gene matches: 3. The germline gives CDR1 MNHNS, CDR2 SASEGT. Here the CDR3 reads CASSEAPSGSYNEQFF. The DNA of the CDR3 is TGTGCCAGCAGTGAAGCGCCTAGCGGGAGTTACAATGAGCAGTTCTTC.

V and J are TRBV19 and TRBJ2-7; TRBD1 matches 11 bases. The CDR3 length is 17 residues. The V gene end was trimmed by 3 bases and the J gene end by 5 bases; junction bases not matched to a gene: 12. Germline V gene data show CDR1 as LNHDA and CDR2 as SQIVND (reference sequence). CDR3 bases: TGTGCCAGTAGTATTTATTCTTCCCGGGACAGGGGGAACGAGCAGTACTTC. As protein: CASSIYSSRDRGNEQYF.

This clone was observed once. The rearrangement uses TRBV11-2 and TRBJ2-5, with 15 bases lining up with TRBD2. The CDR3 totals 17 residues. The V and J ends lost 5 bases and 5 bases, in that order; junction bases with no gene match: 9. CDR1 is SGHAT, CDR2 FQNNGV, per germline. DNA for the CDR3: TGTGCCAGCAGCAAACGGACTAGCGGGGGGGCGAGGGAGACCCAGTACTTC. This translates into CASSKRTSGGARETQYF.

This chain joins TRBV7-2 and TRBJ2-3; 11 bases line up with TRBD2. The germline gives CDR1 SGHTA, CDR2 FQGNSA. The CDR3 length is 15 residues. Unmatched junction bases numbered 4, after V lost 3 bases and J lost 5 bases. CDR3 amino acids: CASSLASGRLDTQYF. The DNA of the CDR3 is TGTGCCAGCAGCTTGGCTAGCGGGAGGTTAGATACGCAGTATTTT.

This chain connects TRBV6-6 to TRBJ1-3; 9 bases are a match to TRBD1. This CDR3 contains 17 residues. J gave up 0 bases and V 5 bases, and 8 bases lay outside the gene matches. Germline loops: CDR1 MNHNY, CDR2 SVGAGI (reference sequence). This chain's CDR3 is CASSLDRGQLSGNTIYF. The CDR3 DNA follows: TGTGCCAGCAGTCTGGACAGGGGACAACTCTCTGGAAACACCATATATTTT.

The V and J genes are TRBV7-2 and TRBJ2-1; 7 bases map to TRBD1. CDR1 SGHTA and CDR2 FQGNSA come from the germline V gene. The trim removed 2 bases at V and 10 bases at J, leaving 5 bases unmatched. The CDR3 loop spans 13 amino acids. DNA for the CDR3: TGTGCCAGCAGCTTAACCGACAGGGTCGAGCAGTTCTTC. This translates into CASSLTDRVEQFF.

V and J are TRBV5-6 and TRBJ1-6; perhaps TRBD1 as D (5 bases). The V end was cut by 1 base, the J end by 10 bases, with 15 bases between. CDR3 size: 15 residues. Looked up from germline, CDR1 is SGHDT and CDR2 is YYEEEE. The CDR3 DNA reads as TGTGCCAGCAGCTTGTTTCAGGGATTAGACTCACCCCTCCACTTT. Translated, it gives CASSLFQGLDSPLHF.

The CDR3 sequence: CASRWGDGGTEAFF. In DNA form, the CDR3 reads TGTGCCAGTAGATGGGGGGATGGAGGCACTGAAGCTTTCTTT. This chain connects TRBV19 to TRBJ1-1; tentatively, D is TRBD1 (5 bases). V lost 6 bases and J 4 bases, leaving 15 bases between the germline ends. This CDR3 is 14 amino acids long. Germline CDR1 LNHDA, CDR2 SQIVND (reference sequence).

The rearrangement uses TRBV11-2 and TRBJ2-7, with a weak D call TRBD2 (5 bases). There are 13 residues in the CDR3. Trimming pared 5 bases from V and 1 base from J, leaving 9 bases between. Germline lookup yields CDR1 SGHAT and CDR2 FQNNGV. DNA for the CDR3: TGTGCCAGCAGCCCCGGCGGGTCCTACGAGCAGTACTTC. The encoded protein is CASSPGGSYEQYF.

V and J are TRBV27 and TRBJ2-2; D remains unclear. CDR3 size: 16 residues. V dropped 1 base and J dropped 0 bases, with 9 bases sitting between them. Germline values: CDR1 MNHEY, CDR2 SMNVEV (reference sequence). DNA of the CDR3: TGTGCCAGCAGTTTATTGGGCAGAGCGAACACCGGGGAGCTGTTTTTT. It is translated as CASSLLGRANTGELFF.

V gene TRBV7-3 combines with J gene TRBJ2-3, with TRBD1 identical over 9 bases. The CDR3 is 15 residues long. Germline CDR1 reads SGHTA; CDR2 reads FQGTGA. V gave up 5 bases and J gave up 1 base; unmatched junction bases: 4. CDR3 nucleotide sequence: TGTGCCAGCAGCCTGGGGACAGGGCGCACAGATACGCAGTATTTT. As protein: CASSLGTGRTDTQYF.

The genes are TRBV6-5 and TRBJ2-7; tentatively, D is TRBD1 (6 bases). The germline CDR1 and CDR2 sequences are MNHEY and SVGAGI. CDR3 length: 12 amino acids. The V gene lost 5 bases and the J gene lost 7 bases, with 12 bases spanning the gap. Here the CDR3 reads CASSLGGWEQYF. In nucleotides, the CDR3 is TGTGCCAGCAGTCTAGGGGGATGGGAGCAGTACTTC.

The chain couples TRBV15 to TRBJ1-2; weak D call: TRBD1 (6 bases). Germline CDR1 reads LNHNV; CDR2 reads YYDKDF (reference sequence). Trimming took 5 bases from V and 6 from J, leaving 16 bases between them. The length of the CDR3 is 14 residues. The CDR3 DNA sequence: TGTGCCACCAGCGCCTCGACAGGTCGGCATGGCTACACCTTC. Protein sequence: CATSASTGRHGYTF.

V gene TRBV7-3 combines with J gene TRBJ2-7; 10 bases fit TRBD2. Germline CDR1 SGHTA, CDR2 FQGTGA. Losses at the gene ends were 0 bases for V and 0 bases for J; bases not matched to a gene: 2. The CDR3 length is 16 residues. DNA of the CDR3: TGTGCCAGCAGCTTAACGAGGACTAGCGGCTCCTACGAGCAGTACTTC. Encoded protein: CASSLTRTSGSYEQYF.

The chain links TRBV9 to TRBJ2-1, with 10 bases matching TRBD1. After removal of 0 bases from V and 6 bases from J, the junction contained 9 bases not matched to a gene. Germline loops: CDR1 SGDLS, CDR2 YYNGEE. This CDR3 region has 17 residues. The CDR3 loop is CASSVGSAGQGFNEQFF. For the CDR3, the DNA is TGTGCCAGCAGCGTAGGAAGTGCGGGACAGGGGTTCAATGAGCAGTTCTTC.

The chain employs TRBV7-9 and TRBJ1-2; 8 bases line up with TRBD1. Germline V gene data show CDR1 as SEHNR and CDR2 as FQNEAQ (reference sequence). V was pared by 5 bases and J by 4 bases, with 12 bases of the junction left unmatched. The CDR3 sequence is 16 residues long. The CDR3 DNA sequence: TGTGCCAGCAGCGTCTGGGACAGGACGTACCCCTATGGCTACACCTTC. It translates to CASSVWDRTYPYGYTF. The full variable domain, with the rest looked up from reference TRBV7-9 and TRBJ1-2, is DTGVSQNPRHKITKRGQNVTFRCDPISEHNRLYWYRQTLGQGPEFLTYFQNEAQLEKSRLLSDRFSAERPKGSFSTLEIQRTEQGDSAMYLCASSVWDRTYPYGYTFGSGTRLTVV.